Below, 5 T cell receptor beta chains from the same sample are listed, as sequenced in a study of blood T cell repertoires in COVID-19. Profiled with immunoSEQ multiplex PCR; TCRdb holds only in-frame clones, not every one. This sample carries around 300,000 clones, roughly nine tenths of them seen once, and the ten largest clones take less than 2%. Sequenced material: PBMCs or T cells enriched from blood (not recorded which). These receptors all come from a woman in her thirties or forties who had recovered from COVID-19.

The V gene is TRBV9, the J gene TRBJ2-5; no clear D gene. CDR1 and CDR2 from the germline V gene are SGDLS and YYNGEE. The CDR3 has 14 amino acids. V was trimmed by 4 bases and J by 3 bases, leaving 13 bases between them. This chain's CDR3 is CASSINYREETQYF. CDR3 nucleotides: TGTGCCAGCAGCATCAACTATCGGGAAGAGACCCAGTACTTC.

This clone was detected only once. The chain combines TRBV6-1 with TRBJ1-5; maybe TRBD1 (5 bases). The CDR3 is 14 residues long. The V gene lost 3 bases and the J gene lost 3 bases, with 9 bases spanning the gap. Germline CDR1 reads MNHNS; CDR2 reads SASEGT. The CDR3 sequence is CASSEGRYNQPQHF. The DNA of the CDR3 is TGTGCCAGCAGTGAGGGGCGGTACAATCAGCCCCAGCATTTT.

The V and J genes are TRBV5-1 and TRBJ1-3; no clear D. This CDR3 comprises 16 residues. Trimming shortened V by 2 bases and J by 1 base, and 13 bases separated the two germline ends. The germline CDR1 and CDR2 sequences are SGHRS and YFSETQ. The CDR3 protein is CASSFFSGLSGNTIYF. The CDR3 DNA sequence: TGCGCCAGCAGCTTCTTCTCAGGATTATCTGGAAACACCATATATTTT.

The chain links TRBV30 to TRBJ2-1; 9 nucleotides line up with TRBD2. The V segment lost 2 bases and the J segment 1 base; nucleotides outside the gene matches: 9. The CDR3 is 17 residues long. The germline CDR1 and CDR2 sequences are GTSNPN and SVGIG (reference sequence). Here the CDR3 DNA reads TGTGCCTGGAGTAGATTCGGACTAGCGAAATCCTACAATGAGCAGTTCTTC. Translating it yields CAWSRFGLAKSYNEQFF.

Worth noting for this clone: Other DNA sequences from this sample encode an identical CDR3 as well. This chain links TRBV18 with TRBJ1-3; D may be TRBD1 (6 bases). In germline, CDR1 is KGHSH, CDR2 LQKENI. The CDR3 is 15 residues long. V was pared by 2 bases and J by 0 bases, with 8 bases between. The CDR3 reads CASSPDRSSGNTIYF. CDR3 nucleotides: TGTGCCAGCTCACCAGACAGGAGCTCTGGAAACACCATATATTTT.